The clone carrying this T cell receptor (beta chain) was detected a few times. Each CDR3 protein is one row after TCRdb ran MiXCR on the 5' RACE reads. The sample records under 55,000 distinct CDR3 sequences, 6.5% to 8% being singletons. Germline V gene data show CDR1 as SGHAT and CDR2 as FQNNGV. The CDR3 length is 16 residues. V dropped 3 bases and J dropped 1; count of bases not matched to a gene: 5. The sample comes from a study of T cells after yellow fever vaccination. This sequence joins TRBV11-2 and TRBJ2-5; 10 bases map to TRBD2. The sequence was collected from a man aged 18 to 30 who received the YFV17D yellow fever vaccine. The material sequenced was CD8+ T cells not binding an NS4B(214-222) dextramer, sorted from PBMCs, taken more than 35 days after the first yellow fever vaccination. The CDR3: CASSLGAGGTQETQYF. The CDR3 DNA reads as TGTGCCAGCAGCTTGGGAGCGGGGGGGACCCAAGAGACCCAGTACTTC. Drawing the rest from reference TRBV11-2 and TRBJ2-5, the complete variable domain is EAGVAQSPRYKIIEKRQSVAFWCNPISGHATLYWYQQILGQGPKLLIQFQNNGVVDDSQLPKDRFSAERLKGVDSTLKIQPAKLEDSAVYLCASSLGAGGTQETQYFGPGTRLLVL.